This entry features one T cell receptor (beta chain) sequence. Its antigen is still unknown. In the same sample, other DNA sequences code for this CDR3. V was cut by 3 bases and J by 1 base, with 9 bases left in between. There are 14 residues in the CDR3. The germline V gene encodes CDR1 SGHTA and CDR2 FQGNSA. This sample is part of a study of beta chain features in type 1 diabetes. Study outcomes and limitations: Still unanswered here is whether HLA type influences TCRB rearrangement. For Type 1 diabetes patients, all four CD4+ subsets carried TCRB CDR3s that were moderately but significantly shorter.

Expressed TCRB transcripts were sequenced because the entire RNA isolate underwent reverse transcription. Clones were read by immunoSEQ multiplex PCR, and TCRdb kept only the in-frame ones, dropping some. This sample carries about 170,000 clones, approximately 7.8% of them seen once, and the ten largest clones take about 0.9%. This TCR came from a middle-aged woman with type 1 diabetes. The chain carries TRBV7-2 and TRBJ1-1; a weak D match, TRBD1 (6 bases). Material for sequencing was central memory CD4+ T cells from blood. The CDR3 protein is CASSFLGQNTEAFF. The CDR3 DNA reads TGTGCCAGCAGCTTCCTGGGACAGAACACTGAAGCTTTCTTT. The full variable domain, its missing parts supplied by reference TRBV7-2 and TRBJ1-1, is GAGVSQSPSNKVTEKGKDVELRCDPISGHTALYWYRQSLGQGLEFLIYFQGNSAPDKSGLPSDRFSAERTGGSVSTLTIQRTQQEDSAVYLCASSFLGQNTEAFFGQGTRLTVV.